The 3 T cell receptor beta chains in this list originate from one sample, sequenced in a study of blood T cell repertoires in COVID-19. Repertoires were generated with immunoSEQ multiplex PCR, while TCRdb's copy carries only in-frame clones and drops some. This sample has 200,000 to 250,000 clones; approximately 83% occur once, and the top ten carry nearly 5%. The sequenced sample was PBMCs or T cells enriched from blood (not recorded which). These receptors all come from a woman aged 45-65 years who had been exposed to COVID-19.

This clone was found a few times. The chain has TRBV9 and TRBJ2-3; D call uncertain. The V end lost 0 bases, the J end lost 2 bases, and 10 bases lay between the germline ends. CDR3 length: 15 amino acids. Germline V CDR1 and CDR2: SGDLS, YYNGEE. The CDR3 loop reads CASSVARQFTDTQYF. The CDR3 DNA is TGTGCCAGCAGCGTAGCTAGGCAGTTCACAGATACGCAGTATTTT.

The chain uses TRBV18 and TRBJ2-7; TRBD1 aligns across 9 bases. The CDR3 runs 15 residues. The germline V gene encodes CDR1 KGHSH and CDR2 LQKENI. After removal of 2 bases from V and 0 bases from J, the junction contained 2 bases not matched to a gene. CDR3 nucleotide sequence: TGTGCCAGCTCACCAGGGACAGGGACCTCCTACGAGCAGTACTTC. As protein: CASSPGTGTSYEQYF.

This clone was observed a handful of times. The CDR3: CASSLGQGFRNEQFF. The CDR3 nucleotides read TGTGCCAGCAGCCTCGGACAGGGGTTCCGCAATGAGCAGTTCTTC. The V gene is TRBV7-9, the J gene TRBJ2-1; 9 bases align to TRBD1. The CDR3 has 15 amino acids. Per germline, CDR1 SEHNR and CDR2 FQNEAQ (reference sequence). The trim removed 5 bases at V and 6 bases at J, leaving 8 bases unmatched.